This entry lists 30 T cell receptor beta chains sequenced from one sample in a study of blood T cell repertoires in COVID-19. The table came from immunoSEQ multiplex PCR; TCRdb's copy has only in-frame clones and leaves some out. Here the sample spans about 280,000 clones, about 80% being singletons. Sequencing was carried out using peripheral blood. These receptors originate from a woman between 50 and 59 years old who had recovered from COVID-19.

The chain uses TRBV7-3 and TRBJ2-7; TRBD1 aligns across 8 bases. The germline CDR1 and CDR2 sequences are SGHTA and FQGTGA. There are 12 residues in the CDR3. V gave up 3 bases and J gave up 6 bases; unmatched junction bases: 1. The CDR3: CASSLDRVEQYF. In nucleotides, the CDR3 is TGTGCCAGCAGCTTGGACAGGGTCGAGCAGTACTTC.

The CDR3 reads CASSLEGRAETQYF. The CDR3 DNA sequence: TGCGCCAGCAGCTTGGAAGGGCGGGCGGAGACCCAGTACTTC. The rearrangement links TRBV5-1 to TRBJ2-5, with D maybe TRBD2 (5 bases). The CDR3 extends over 14 amino acids. V was pared by 0 bases and J by 5 bases, with 11 bases between. Germline lookup yields CDR1 SGHRS and CDR2 YFSETQ.

V usage is TRBV5-5 and J usage is TRBJ1-2; 9 bases fit TRBD1. From germline, CDR1 is SGHKS and CDR2 YYEKEE (reference sequence). The J segment lost 8 bases and the V segment lost 4 bases, leaving 9 bases of the junction unmatched. This CDR3 contains 14 residues. The CDR3 DNA reads as TGTGCCAGCAGCGGAACCGGGACAGGGTGGGGCTACACCTTC. Its protein product is CASSGTGTGWGYTF.

The chain combines TRBV27 with TRBJ2-5, with D tentatively TRBD1 (5 bases). Trimming stripped 4 bases from V and 5 bases from J, with 11 bases between. The CDR3 consists of 13 residues. Germline V gene sequence: CDR1 MNHEY, CDR2 SMNVEV (reference sequence). CDR3 protein: CASSSQVKETQYF. CDR3 sequence (DNA): TGTGCCAGCAGTTCACAGGTGAAGGAGACCCAGTACTTC.

The V and J genes are TRBV10-3 and TRBJ2-7; 7 bases align to TRBD2. Germline lookup yields CDR1 ENHRY and CDR2 SYGVKD. The CDR3 totals 14 residues. V dropped 4 bases and J dropped 5; count of bases not matched to a gene: 8. CDR3 coding DNA: TGTGCCATCAGTGTGAAAATGGGAGGGGACGAGCAGTACTTC. It is translated as CAISVKMGGDEQYF.

V is TRBV28 and J is TRBJ2-3, with 10 bases matching TRBD2. From germline, CDR1 is MDHEN and CDR2 SYDVKM. The J segment lost 5 bases and the V segment lost 2 bases, leaving 16 bases of the junction unmatched. The CDR3 covers 19 residues. DNA for the CDR3: TGTGCCAGCAGTTTAAACTATGGGACTAGCGATATAAGGGGAGATACGCAGTATTTT. It yields the protein CASSLNYGTSDIRGDTQYF.

Only a few counts were recorded for this clone. This chain links TRBV29-1 with TRBJ2-3; D not certain. The CDR3 has 12 amino acids. Looked up from germline, CDR1 is SQVTM and CDR2 is ANQGSEA. Written as DNA, the CDR3 is TGCAGTCCTCTTTCTAGCACAGATACGCAGTATTTT. As protein: CSPLSSTDTQYF.

This clone has a handful of counts. This chain joins TRBV5-6 and TRBJ1-3; 8 nucleotides match TRBD1. This CDR3 region has 17 residues. Germline CDR1 reads SGHDT; CDR2 reads YYEEEE. The V gene end was trimmed by 0 bases and the J gene end by 3 bases; junction bases not matched to a gene: 8. The CDR3 coding sequence is TGTGCCAGCAGCTTGGGGCACGACAGGGGATTTGGAAACACCATATATTTT. Residues: CASSLGHDRGFGNTIYF.

The gene calls are TRBV5-6 and TRBJ1-6, with TRBD1 matching over 7 bases. J gave up 7 bases and V 0 bases, and 7 bases lay outside the gene matches. Germline values: CDR1 SGHDT, CDR2 YYEEEE. The CDR3 contains 16 residues. The DNA for the CDR3 is TGTGCCAGCAGCTTGGGTCACGCAGGGGGGAATTCACCCCTCCACTTT. Translating gives CASSLGHAGGNSPLHF.

V and J are TRBV28 and TRBJ1-1; weak D call: TRBD1 (5 bases). The CDR3 covers 12 residues. Trimming removed 6 bases at V and 7 bases at J, with 12 bases between. CDR1 is MDHEN, CDR2 SYDVKM, per germline. CDR3 DNA sequence: TGTGCCAGCAGCTTAAGACAGCTTGAAGCTTTCTTT. Protein: CASSLRQLEAFF.

This clone was observed a single time. The chain has TRBV11-2 and TRBJ2-2; possible D gene TRBD1, 5 bases. Germline V gene lookup returns CDR1 SGHAT and CDR2 FQNNGV. This CDR3 spans 14 amino acids. V dropped 5 bases and J dropped 4 bases, with 11 bases sitting between them. The CDR3 sequence is CASSPTVSTGELFF. The DNA of the CDR3 is TGTGCCAGCAGCCCGACAGTTAGCACCGGGGAGCTGTTTTTT.

This chain uses TRBV28 with TRBJ1-2; D uncertain. The CDR3 contains 12 residues. Germline V gene data show CDR1 as MDHEN and CDR2 as SYDVKM. V lost 11 bases and J 10 bases, leaving 20 bases between the germline ends. DNA for the CDR3: TGTGCCGCCAAAGAGGGCCCCCGAGACTACACCTTC. It codes for CAAKEGPRDYTF.

The chain joins TRBV7-2 to TRBJ1-3; 7 bases align to TRBD1. The CDR3 extends over 15 amino acids. Unmatched junction bases numbered 6, after V lost 5 bases and J lost 2 bases. In germline, CDR1 is SGHTA, CDR2 FQGNSA. The CDR3 nucleotides read TGTGCCAGCAGCCGGGACAGCCTCACTGGAAACACCATATATTTT. Protein product: CASSRDSLTGNTIYF.

The rearrangement links TRBV18 to TRBJ2-6; D gene uncertain. The CDR3 covers 16 residues. Per the germline V gene, CDR1 is KGHSH and CDR2 is LQKENI. The V and J ends lost 6 bases and 0 bases respectively, with 12 bases between them. The CDR3 DNA reads as TGTGCCAGCTCTCAACTTCACAGCTCTGGGGCCAACGTCCTGACTTTC. Protein product: CASSQLHSSGANVLTF.

This clone has more than one count but fewer than ten. CDR3: CASSLETSGGTDTQYF. DNA for the CDR3: TGCGCCAGCAGCTTGGAGACTAGCGGGGGCACAGATACGCAGTATTTT. This sequence joins TRBV5-1 and TRBJ2-3, with TRBD2 identical over 11 bases. Germline-derived CDR1 and CDR2 are SGHRS and YFSETQ. V was clipped by 0 bases and J by 1 base; unmatched bases: 1. The CDR3 is 16 amino acids. Using reference TRBV5-1 and TRBJ2-3 for the parts outside the CDR3, the full variable domain is KAGVTQTPRYLIKTRGQQVTLSCSPISGHRSVSWYQQTPGQGLQFLFEYFSETQRNKGNFPGRFSGRQFSNSRSEMNVSTLELGDSALYLCASSLETSGGTDTQYFGPGTRLTVL.

CDR3 loop: CASSLGQVDEKLFF. The CDR3 region has the DNA TGCGCCAGCAGCTTGGGTCAGGTTGACGAAAAACTGTTTTTT. The chain is built from TRBV5-1 and TRBJ1-4; D gene unclear. Germline CDR1 and CDR2: SGHRS and YFSETQ. The CDR3 consists of 14 residues. Between the trimmed V and J ends, which lost 0 bases and 8 bases, there was a span of 11 bases.

DNA for the CDR3: TGTGCCAGCAGCTGGGGGCTACGGGAGACCCAGTACTTC. Residues: CASSWGLRETQYF. The rearrangement links TRBV11-2 to TRBJ2-5; maybe TRBD1 (6 bases). Between the trimmed V and J ends, which lost 4 bases and 5 bases, there was a span of 11 bases. This CDR3 spans 13 amino acids. Germline V gene sequence: CDR1 SGHAT, CDR2 FQNNGV.

This clone came up a few times. The chain combines TRBV7-9 with TRBJ1-4, with TRBD1 matching 7 bases. V lost 6 bases to trimming and J lost 3 bases; unmatched junction nucleotides: 4. The CDR3 totals 14 residues. Germline assignment: CDR1 SEHNR and CDR2 FQNEAQ (reference sequence). This CDR3 reads CASRRDRANEKLFF. In nucleotides, the CDR3 is TGTGCCAGCAGGAGGGACAGAGCTAATGAAAAACTGTTTTTT.

CDR3 protein: CASTTSRNQPQHF. DNA of the CDR3: TGTGCCAGTACCACTAGTCGCAATCAGCCCCAGCATTTT. The chain links TRBV19 to TRBJ1-5; D gene unclear. Germline V gene data show CDR1 as LNHDA and CDR2 as SQIVND (reference sequence). Trimming cost V 7 bases and J 2 bases, with 9 bases left between them. The length of the CDR3 is 13 residues.

This clone was observed a handful of times. V gene TRBV6-1 combines with J gene TRBJ2-7, with D perhaps TRBD2 (5 bases). Germline V gene data show CDR1 as MNHNS and CDR2 as SASEGT. The V gene lost 1 base and the J gene lost 6 bases, with 16 bases spanning the gap. This CDR3 contains 15 residues. For the CDR3, the DNA is TGTGCCAGCAGTGAAGTGTGGCTAGCCTCTGGCGAGCAGTACTTC. It specifies CASSEVWLASGEQYF.

The chain links TRBV30 to TRBJ2-5, with 7 bases aligning to TRBD2. CDR3 length: 17 amino acids. V lost 1 base to trimming and J lost 5 bases; unmatched junction nucleotides: 16. The germline V gene encodes CDR1 GTSNPN and CDR2 SVGIG (reference sequence). CDR3 region: CAWSADPGTTRTETQYF. CDR3 nucleotides: TGTGCCTGGAGTGCGGACCCTGGGACTACGAGGACGGAGACCCAGTACTTC.

This clone was observed a few times. The chain couples TRBV5-4 to TRBJ2-1; TRBD2 agrees at 14 bases. The junction had 9 bases not matched to a gene; V was cut back by 7 bases and J by 12 bases. In germline, CDR1 is SGHNT, CDR2 YYREEE (reference sequence). The CDR3 runs 14 residues. The CDR3: CASHPGLAGEGQFF. The CDR3 DNA sequence: TGTGCCAGCCATCCGGGACTAGCGGGAGAGGGGCAGTTCTTC.

This chain joins TRBV6-5 and TRBJ1-2, with 7 bases aligning to TRBD1. This CDR3 has 14 amino acids. With 6 bases clipped from V and 4 bases from J, the junction kept 8 bases outside the gene matches. Germline-derived CDR1 and CDR2 are MNHEY and SVGAGI. The CDR3 here is CASSSGGLSYGYTF. The CDR3 DNA is TGTGCCAGCAGCTCAGGGGGGCTTTCCTATGGCTACACCTTC.

The chain recombines TRBV6-5 with TRBJ2-4; D not certain. Per germline, CDR1 MNHEY and CDR2 SVGAGI. V gave up 7 bases and J gave up 6 bases, with 13 bases separating them. This CDR3 is 13 amino acids long. The CDR3, as DNA: TGTGCCAGCAATTCTATGCGGCTAAACATTCAGTACTTC. Its protein is CASNSMRLNIQYF.

CDR3 protein: CASGGQGEGTEAFF. CDR3 nucleotide sequence: TGTGCCAGCGGGGGACAGGGGGAGGGTACTGAAGCTTTCTTT. V and J are TRBV6-5 and TRBJ1-1, with 11 nucleotides matching TRBD1. CDR1 MNHEY and CDR2 SVGAGI come from the germline V gene. V lost 8 bases, J lost 5 bases, and 7 bases stayed unmatched. The CDR3 loop spans 14 amino acids.

This clone was recorded only once. The chain joins TRBV7-2 to TRBJ2-7, with D maybe TRBD1 (6 bases). The CDR3 loop spans 16 amino acids. Germline CDR1 and CDR2: SGHTA and FQGNSA. Trimming took 0 bases from V and 7 from J, leaving 19 bases between them. CDR3 in DNA: TGTGCCAGCAGCTTAGCATCAGGGGCAACCTGGGAAGAGCAGTACTTC. Translated, it gives CASSLASGATWEEQYF.

The rearrangement links TRBV7-9 to TRBJ2-2; D is unclear. Trimming removed 1 base at V and 5 bases at J, with 17 bases between. CDR3 size: 17 residues. Germline V gene lookup returns CDR1 SEHNR and CDR2 FQNEAQ (reference sequence). The CDR3 region has the DNA TGTGCCAGCAGCTTAGAACGGGTTTGGAGTTTGACCGGGGAGCTGTTTTTT. This encodes CASSLERVWSLTGELFF.

V is TRBV7-9 and J is TRBJ2-1; 8 nucleotides agree with TRBD1. CDR3 length: 13 residues. The germline gives CDR1 SEHNR, CDR2 FQNEAQ (reference sequence). The ends lost 2 bases at V and 9 bases at J; junction bases unmatched: 3. The DNA for the CDR3 is TGTGCCAGCAGCTTACAGGGGGCAGGTGAGCAGTTCTTC. Translation gives CASSLQGAGEQFF.

This rearrangement joins TRBV4-2 to TRBJ2-7; D is unresolved. The CDR3 is 13 amino acids. V was cut by 1 base and J by 4 bases, with 8 bases left in between. In germline, CDR1 is LGHNA, CDR2 YNFKEQ. CDR3 nucleotides: TGTGCCAGCAGCCAAGTCCCAGCGTACGAGCAGTACTTC. This encodes CASSQVPAYEQYF.

This clone was seen a single time. The chain couples TRBV3-1 (or the pseudogene TRBV3-2) to TRBJ2-7, with TRBD1 matching 8 bases. Germline-derived CDR1 and CDR2 are LGHDT and YNNKEL (reference sequence). Trimming at V came to 4 bases and at J to 3 bases, leaving 32 bases not matched to a gene. The CDR3 spans 23 residues. CDR3 in amino acids: CASSRLVPKEDRVAREMFYEQYF. The CDR3 DNA is TGTGCCAGCAGCCGACTCGTCCCGAAAGAGGACAGGGTAGCGAGGGAAATGTTCTACGAGCAGTACTTC.